This entry features one T cell receptor beta chain sequence. This sample was taken from a study of OX40 agonist ivuxolimab in advanced cancers. V dropped 0 bases and J dropped 5; count of bases not matched to a gene: 1. CDR1 is MNHNY and CDR2 is SVGAGI in the germline V gene (reference sequence). This CDR3 spans 14 amino acids. Assay: immunoSEQ multiplex PCR; the TCRdb copy retains only in-frame clones and omits some. The table lists over 80,000 clones, approximately 91% of them singletons. V and J are TRBV6-6 and TRBJ1-1; 9 bases match TRBD1. This clonotype originated in an adult with an advanced solid tumor such as melanoma, head and neck, liver or kidney cancer. The specimen comprised CD4+ or CD8+ T cells sorted from blood, sampled in a trial of the OX40 agonist ivuxolimab. CDR3 bases: TGTGCCAGCAGTTACTCACAGGGGGCAACTGAAGCTTTCTTT. The encoded protein is CASSYSQGATEAFF.